Presented here are 20 T cell receptor beta chains from one specimen sequenced in a study of blood T cell repertoires in COVID-19. The assay was immunoSEQ multiplex PCR, and TCRdb's table has in-frame clones only and misses some. The profile shows 390,000 or so clones, 90% of them singletons. The sample consisted of peripheral blood. Source of these receptors: a young man with active or convalescent COVID-19.

The V call is TRBV27, the J call TRBJ1-4, with 7 nucleotides matching TRBD1. The CDR3 has 14 residues. In germline, CDR1 is MNHEY, CDR2 SMNVEV (reference sequence). V shed 6 bases, J shed 7 bases, and the junction held 8 bases outside the gene matches. CDR3 sequence (DNA): TGTGCCAGCAGGAGGACAGGCAAGGGTGAAAAACTGTTTTTT. Translation gives CASRRTGKGEKLFF. The full variable domain, rest sourced from reference TRBV27 and TRBJ1-4, is EAQVTQNPRYLITVTGKKLTVTCSQNMNHEYMSWYRQDPGLGLRQIYYSMNVEVTDKGDVPEGYKVSRKEKRNFPLILESPSPNQTSLYFCASRRTGKGEKLFFGSGTQLSVL.

The chain is built from TRBV28 and TRBJ2-3, with 10 bases aligning to TRBD1. Looked up from germline, CDR1 is MDHEN and CDR2 is SYDVKM. The CDR3 is 15 residues long. The ends lost 6 bases at V and 2 bases at J; junction bases unmatched: 5. The CDR3 sequence is CASRTGTGVTDTQYF. The CDR3, as DNA: TGTGCCAGCAGAACCGGGACAGGGGTCACAGATACGCAGTATTTT.

This chain joins TRBV24-1 and TRBJ1-4, with TRBD1 matching 7 bases. V shed 8 bases and J 4 bases; nucleotides not matched to a gene: 3. The CDR3 runs to 13 residues. Looked up from germline, CDR1 is KGHDR and CDR2 is SFDVKD. CDR3: CATNDRDNEKLFF. CDR3 nucleotides: TGTGCCACCAACGACAGGGATAATGAAAAACTGTTTTTT.

This sequence joins TRBV4-2 and TRBJ1-3; D is perhaps TRBD1 (5 bases). The CDR3 is made up of 17 amino acids. Germline CDR1 is LGHNA and CDR2 is YNFKEQ. Deletions cut 0 bases from V and 0 bases from J, with 12 bases between. The CDR3 DNA follows: TGTGCCAGCAGCCAAGAAAAGGGGTGGGTCTCTGGAAACACCATATATTTT. Residues: CASSQEKGWVSGNTIYF.

The J gene is TRBJ2-1, the V gene TRBV27, with TRBD1 matching 9 bases. The V segment lost 6 bases and the J segment 10 bases; nucleotides outside the gene matches: 16. The CDR3 sequence is 16 residues long. The germline CDR1 and CDR2 sequences are MNHEY and SMNVEV (reference sequence). The CDR3 DNA reads TGTGCCAGCAGCCGACTTCCCGGGACAGGGACGAAAGAGCAGTTCTTC. Protein: CASSRLPGTGTKEQFF.

This clone came up a few times. The V call is TRBV15, the J call TRBJ2-2; 8 bases line up with TRBD2. The ends lost 3 bases at V and 4 bases at J; junction bases unmatched: 10. The CDR3 contains 17 residues. CDR1 is LNHNV, CDR2 YYDKDF, per germline (reference sequence). CDR3 sequence reads: CATSRAGGGRSTGELFF. CDR3 nucleotides: TGTGCCACCAGCAGGGCGGGGGGAGGCAGAAGCACCGGGGAGCTGTTTTTT.

The chain is built from TRBV24-1 and TRBJ2-3, with 13 bases lining up with TRBD2. CDR3 length equals 16 residues. Trimming took 4 bases from V and 3 from J; bases not matched to a gene: 3. CDR1 and CDR2 (germline): KGHDR, SFDVKD. The CDR3 is CATSEWTSGRTDTQYF. The CDR3 coding sequence is TGTGCCACCAGTGAATGGACTAGCGGGAGAACAGATACGCAGTATTTT.

The J gene is TRBJ1-1, the V gene TRBV11-3, with 9 bases aligning to TRBD1. Germline V gene data show CDR1 as SGHNT and CDR2 as YENEEA. There are 15 residues in the CDR3. Trimming cost V 5 bases and J 6 bases; bases outside gene matches: 10. CDR3 residues: CASSNQQGASAEAFF. CDR3 nucleotide sequence: TGTGCCAGCAGCAATCAACAGGGGGCGAGCGCTGAAGCTTTCTTT.

V is TRBV6-5 and J is TRBJ1-2; weak D call: TRBD1 (5 bases). Germline V gene lookup returns CDR1 MNHEY and CDR2 SVGAGI. V lost 0 bases and J 2 bases, leaving 10 bases between the germline ends. The CDR3 is 15 amino acids. The CDR3 coding sequence is TGTGCCAGCAGTTACTCCGGACACAGCAACTATGGCTACACCTTC. Amino acids: CASSYSGHSNYGYTF.

The chain couples TRBV5-5 to TRBJ1-4; D unclear. The V gene lost 0 bases and the J gene lost 7 bases, with 13 bases spanning the gap. The CDR3 length is 15 residues. The germline V gene encodes CDR1 SGHKS and CDR2 YYEKEE (reference sequence). The CDR3 loop is CASSLGFPEAEKLFF. DNA for the CDR3: TGTGCCAGCAGCTTGGGCTTCCCAGAGGCTGAAAAACTGTTTTTT.

V usage is TRBV10-3 and J usage is TRBJ2-5; possible D gene TRBD1, 6 bases. The V and J ends lost 0 bases and 4 bases respectively, with 6 bases between them. Germline V gene lookup returns CDR1 ENHRY and CDR2 SYGVKD. The CDR3 sequence is 13 residues long. The CDR3 loop is CAISESTGETQYF. The CDR3 coding sequence is TGTGCCATCAGTGAGTCGACAGGAGAGACCCAGTACTTC.

This clone was detected once. The chain uses TRBV5-6 and TRBJ1-2; D not resolved. Trimming removed 0 bases from V and 5 bases from J, with 14 bases in between. Germline V gene sequence: CDR1 SGHDT, CDR2 YYEEEE. This CDR3 is 15 amino acids long. In DNA, the CDR3 is TGTGCCAGCAGCTTGGGCCAGACAAAGCGGTATGGCTACACCTTC. Its protein product is CASSLGQTKRYGYTF. The variable domain in full, completed from reference TRBV5-6 and TRBJ1-2, reads DAGVTQSPTHLIKTRGQQVTLRCSPKSGHDTVSWYQQALGQGPQFIFQYYEEEERQRGNFPDRFSGHQFPNYSSELNVNALLLGDSALYLCASSLGQTKRYGYTFGSGTRLTVV.

The rearrangement links TRBV7-9 to TRBJ1-1; TRBD1 agrees at 11 bases. The germline CDR1 and CDR2 sequences are SEHNR and FQNEAQ (reference sequence). With V trimmed by 5 bases and J by 4 bases, 3 bases remained unmatched. The CDR3 runs 14 residues. CDR3 protein: CASSAGTGGTEAFF. The CDR3 coding sequence is TGTGCCAGCAGCGCCGGGACAGGGGGCACTGAAGCTTTCTTT.

This chain uses TRBV27 with TRBJ1-2; possibly TRBD1 for D (5 bases). The CDR3 covers 15 residues. Germline V gene data show CDR1 as MNHEY and CDR2 as SMNVEV (reference sequence). The ends were cut back, 7 bases at V and 4 bases at J, with 19 bases in the middle. In DNA form, the CDR3 reads TGTGCCAGCACCCTTGGGGTTGGGGCAGGCTATGGCTACACCTTC. It codes for CASTLGVGAGYGYTF.

The rearrangement links TRBV5-1 to TRBJ1-6, with 10 bases fitting TRBD1. CDR3 length: 15 amino acids. In germline, CDR1 is SGHRS, CDR2 YFSETQ. The J segment lost 6 bases and the V segment lost 4 bases, leaving 4 bases of the junction unmatched. The CDR3 sequence is CASSGGTGANSPLHF. The CDR3 DNA follows: TGCGCCAGCAGCGGGGGGACAGGGGCTAATTCACCCCTCCACTTT.

J is TRBJ1-1 and V is TRBV27; D perhaps matches TRBD1 (5 bases). The V gene lost 6 bases and the J gene lost 6 bases, with 17 bases spanning the gap. From germline, CDR1 is MNHEY and CDR2 SMNVEV (reference sequence). The CDR3 runs to 14 residues. DNA for the CDR3: TGTGCCAGCAGACAGACGGGGGGAACGGCTGAAGCTTTCTTT. Protein sequence: CASRQTGGTAEAFF.

The chain is built from TRBV28 and TRBJ2-7, with TRBD1 identical over 7 bases. In germline, CDR1 is MDHEN, CDR2 SYDVKM. The ends lost 6 bases at V and 5 bases at J; junction bases unmatched: 7. The CDR3 length is 13 residues. This chain's CDR3 is CASSSGQAHEQYF. The CDR3 bases are TGTGCCAGCAGCTCCGGACAGGCCCACGAGCAGTACTTC.

This chain links TRBV28 with TRBJ1-2, with TRBD1 as a possible D gene (5 bases). CDR3 size: 14 residues. V lost 2 bases, J lost 4 bases, and 11 bases lay in between. Germline V gives CDR1 MDHEN, CDR2 SYDVKM. CDR3 amino acids: CASSLNQRGYGYTF. The DNA for the CDR3 is TGTGCCAGCAGTTTAAATCAAAGGGGCTATGGCTACACCTTC.

The table lists this clone with a count of one. This chain uses TRBV3-1 (or the pseudogene TRBV3-2) with TRBJ2-7; D gene ambiguous. Germline V gene lookup returns CDR1 LGHDT and CDR2 YNNKEL (reference sequence). The CDR3 is made up of 16 amino acids. V shed 0 bases and J shed 1 base, with 13 bases lying between them. The CDR3 reads CASSQDFWQSSYEQYF. The CDR3 DNA is TGTGCCAGCAGCCAAGATTTTTGGCAGTCATCCTACGAGCAGTACTTC.

The V call is TRBV6-5, the J call TRBJ2-1; 12 nucleotides align to TRBD1. J was trimmed by 10 bases and V by 5 bases; bases with no gene match: 9. Germline V gene sequence: CDR1 MNHEY, CDR2 SVGAGI. This CDR3 contains 15 residues. CDR3 amino acids: CASSHTGQGAWEQFF. CDR3 bases: TGTGCCAGCAGTCACACGGGACAGGGGGCATGGGAGCAGTTCTTC.